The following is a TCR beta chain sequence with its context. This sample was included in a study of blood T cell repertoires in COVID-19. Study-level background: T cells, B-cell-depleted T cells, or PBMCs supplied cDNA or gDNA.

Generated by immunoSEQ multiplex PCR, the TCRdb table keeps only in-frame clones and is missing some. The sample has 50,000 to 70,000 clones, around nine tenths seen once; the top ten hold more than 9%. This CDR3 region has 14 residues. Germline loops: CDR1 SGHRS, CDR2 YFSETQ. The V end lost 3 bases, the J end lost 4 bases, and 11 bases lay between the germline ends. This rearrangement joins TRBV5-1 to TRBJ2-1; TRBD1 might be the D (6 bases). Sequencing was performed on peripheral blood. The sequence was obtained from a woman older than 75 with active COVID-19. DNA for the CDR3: TGCGCCAGCAGCTACCCGGGACAATACAATGAGCAGTTCTTC. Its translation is CASSYPGQYNEQFF.